This T cell receptor beta chain comes out of a study of long-term antiretroviral therapy in people with HIV. On the study more broadly: Some samples came about a decade before the 2015 immediate-ART recommendation, and these were the earliest.

Notes on this clone: Its antigen remains unknown.

Germline lookup yields CDR1 SGHDN and CDR2 FVKESK. The CDR3 covers 16 residues. V lost 1 base and J 0 bases, leaving 9 bases between the germline ends. Run at survey level, the immunoSEQ assay was version v3.0. 40,000-50,000 T-cell genomes per sample were the sequencing target. Profiled with immunoSEQ multiplex PCR; TCRdb holds only in-frame clones, not every one. The sample includes 48,000 or so clones, 80% to 90% of them seen just once. Study-level results: Repertoire composition at all time points was dominated by clones that had expanded before ART.

The chain combines TRBV14 with TRBJ2-2; D unresolved. The sample consisted of unsorted PBMCs, taken 0.8 years after starting antiretroviral therapy. The clonotype was recovered from a woman aged 18-35 years with HIV. In nucleotides, the CDR3 is TGTGCCAGCAGCCAAGTTGGAGCCGCGAACACCGGGGAGCTGTTTTTT. The encoded protein is CASSQVGAANTGELFF. Based on the CDR3 plus reference TRBV14 and TRBJ2-2, the full variable domain is EAGVTQFPSHSVIEKGQTVTLRCDPISGHDNLYWYRRVMGKEIKFLLHFVKESKQDESGMPNNRFLAERTGGTYSTLKVQPAELEDSGVYFCASSQVGAANTGELFFGEGSRLTVL.